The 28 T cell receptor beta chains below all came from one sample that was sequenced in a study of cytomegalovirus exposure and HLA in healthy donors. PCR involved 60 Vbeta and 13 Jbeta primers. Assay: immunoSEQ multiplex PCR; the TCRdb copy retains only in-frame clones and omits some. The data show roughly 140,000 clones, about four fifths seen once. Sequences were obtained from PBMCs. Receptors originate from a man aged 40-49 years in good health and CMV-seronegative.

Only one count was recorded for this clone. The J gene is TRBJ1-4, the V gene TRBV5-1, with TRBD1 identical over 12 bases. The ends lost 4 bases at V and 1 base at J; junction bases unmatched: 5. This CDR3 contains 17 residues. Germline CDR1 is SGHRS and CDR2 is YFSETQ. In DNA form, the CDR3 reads TGCGCCAGCAGCGGGGGACAGGGGGCAGGAACTAATGAAAAACTGTTTTTT. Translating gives CASSGGQGAGTNEKLFF.

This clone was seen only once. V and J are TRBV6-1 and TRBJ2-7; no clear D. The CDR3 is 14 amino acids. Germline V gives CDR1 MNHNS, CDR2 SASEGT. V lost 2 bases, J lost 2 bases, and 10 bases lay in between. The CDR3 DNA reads TGTGCCAGCAGTGAACAAACAGTAACCTACGAGCAGTACTTC. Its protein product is CASSEQTVTYEQYF.

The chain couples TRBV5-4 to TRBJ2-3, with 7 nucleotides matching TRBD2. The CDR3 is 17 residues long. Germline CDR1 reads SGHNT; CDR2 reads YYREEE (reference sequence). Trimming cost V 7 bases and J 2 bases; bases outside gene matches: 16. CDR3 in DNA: TGTGCCAGCCAACCGAGGGGTCAGACTAGCTACACAGATACGCAGTATTTT. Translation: CASQPRGQTSYTDTQYF. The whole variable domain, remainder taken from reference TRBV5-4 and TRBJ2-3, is ETGVTQSPTHLIKTRGQQVTLRCSSQSGHNTVSWYQQALGQGPQFIFQYYREEENGRGNFPPRFSGLQFPNYSSELNVNALELDDSALYLCASQPRGQTSYTDTQYFGPGTRLTVL.

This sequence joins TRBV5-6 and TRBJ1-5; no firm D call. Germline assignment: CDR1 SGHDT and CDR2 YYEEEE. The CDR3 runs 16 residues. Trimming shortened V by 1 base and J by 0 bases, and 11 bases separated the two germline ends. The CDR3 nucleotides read TGTGCCAGCAGCTTGAGAGTTTTAACTAGCAATCAGCCCCAGCATTTT. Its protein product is CASSLRVLTSNQPQHF.

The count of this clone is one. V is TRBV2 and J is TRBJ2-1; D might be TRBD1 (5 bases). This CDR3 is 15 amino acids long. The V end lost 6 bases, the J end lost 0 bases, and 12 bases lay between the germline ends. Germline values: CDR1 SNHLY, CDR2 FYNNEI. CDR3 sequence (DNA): TGTGCCAGCAGGTCAGGGTTTAGCTCCTACAATGAGCAGTTCTTC. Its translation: CASRSGFSSYNEQFF.

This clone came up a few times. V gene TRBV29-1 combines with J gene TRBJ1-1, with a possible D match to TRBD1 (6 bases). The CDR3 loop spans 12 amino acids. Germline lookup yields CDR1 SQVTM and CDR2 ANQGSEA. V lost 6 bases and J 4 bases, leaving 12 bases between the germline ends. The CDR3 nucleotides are TGCAGCGTCGTGCAGGGGATCACTGAAGCTTTCTTT. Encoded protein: CSVVQGITEAFF.

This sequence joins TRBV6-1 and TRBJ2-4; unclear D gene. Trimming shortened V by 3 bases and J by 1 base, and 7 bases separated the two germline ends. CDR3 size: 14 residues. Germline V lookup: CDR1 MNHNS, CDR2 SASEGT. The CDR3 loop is CASSDREAKNIQYF. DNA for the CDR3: TGTGCCAGCAGTGACCGAGAGGCCAAAAACATTCAGTACTTC.

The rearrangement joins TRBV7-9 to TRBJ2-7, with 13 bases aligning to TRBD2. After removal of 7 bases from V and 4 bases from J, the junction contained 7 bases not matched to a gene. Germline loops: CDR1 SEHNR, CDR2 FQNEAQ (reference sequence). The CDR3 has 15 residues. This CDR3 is CASTGTSGASYEQYF. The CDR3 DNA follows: TGTGCCAGCACCGGGACTAGCGGGGCCTCGTACGAGCAGTACTTC.

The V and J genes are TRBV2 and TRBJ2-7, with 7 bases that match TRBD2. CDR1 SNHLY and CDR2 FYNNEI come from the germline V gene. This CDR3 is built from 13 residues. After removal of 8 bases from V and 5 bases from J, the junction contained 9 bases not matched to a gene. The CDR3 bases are TGTGCCAGCTCCACATGGGGGGGTGACGAGCAGTACTTC. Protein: CASSTWGGDEQYF. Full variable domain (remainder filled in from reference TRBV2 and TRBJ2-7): EPEVTQTPSHQVTQMGQEVILRCVPISNHLYFYWYRQILGQKVEFLVSFYNNEISEKSEIFDDQFSVERPDGSNFTLKIRSTKLEDSAMYFCASSTWGGDEQYFGPGTRLTVT.

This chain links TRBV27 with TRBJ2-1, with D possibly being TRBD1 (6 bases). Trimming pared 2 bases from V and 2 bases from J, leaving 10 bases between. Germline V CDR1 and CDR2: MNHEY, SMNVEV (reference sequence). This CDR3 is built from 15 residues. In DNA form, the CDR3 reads TGTGCCAGCAGTTTAAACAGGGCAACCTACAATGAGCAGTTCTTC. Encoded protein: CASSLNRATYNEQFF.

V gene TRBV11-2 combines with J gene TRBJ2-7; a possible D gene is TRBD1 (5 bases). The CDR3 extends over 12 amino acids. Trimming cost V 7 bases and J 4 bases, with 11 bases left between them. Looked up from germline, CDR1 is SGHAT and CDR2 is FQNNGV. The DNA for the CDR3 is TGTGCCAGCAATACCCAGGGTTACGAGCAGTACTTC. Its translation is CASNTQGYEQYF.

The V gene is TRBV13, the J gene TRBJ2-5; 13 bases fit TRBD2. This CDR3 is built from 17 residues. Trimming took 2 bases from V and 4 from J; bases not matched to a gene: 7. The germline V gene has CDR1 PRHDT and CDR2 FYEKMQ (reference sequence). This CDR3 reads CASSLRLRTSGGETQYF. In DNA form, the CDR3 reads TGTGCCAGCAGCTTACGTTTGCGGACTAGCGGGGGAGAGACCCAGTACTTC.

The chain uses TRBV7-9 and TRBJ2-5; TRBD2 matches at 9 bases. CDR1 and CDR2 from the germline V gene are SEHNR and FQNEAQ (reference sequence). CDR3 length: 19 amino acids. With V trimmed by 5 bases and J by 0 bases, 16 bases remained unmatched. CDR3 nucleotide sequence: TGTGCCAGCAGCCCCGCCGGGACTAGCAAGGTTGTTTACCAAGAGACCCAGTACTTC. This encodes CASSPAGTSKVVYQETQYF. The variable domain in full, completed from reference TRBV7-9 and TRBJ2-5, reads DTGVSQNPRHKITKRGQNVTFRCDPISEHNRLYWYRQTLGQGPEFLTYFQNEAQLEKSRLLSDRFSAERPKGSFSTLEIQRTEQGDSAMYLCASSPAGTSKVVYQETQYFGPGTRLLVL.

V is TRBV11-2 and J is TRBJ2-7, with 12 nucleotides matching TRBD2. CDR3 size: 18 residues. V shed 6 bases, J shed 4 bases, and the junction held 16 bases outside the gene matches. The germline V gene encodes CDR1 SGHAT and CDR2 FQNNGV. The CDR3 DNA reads TGTGCCAGCAGTCACCTTAGGAGGGTACTAGCGGGGGGATACGAGCAGTACTTC. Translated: CASSHLRRVLAGGYEQYF.

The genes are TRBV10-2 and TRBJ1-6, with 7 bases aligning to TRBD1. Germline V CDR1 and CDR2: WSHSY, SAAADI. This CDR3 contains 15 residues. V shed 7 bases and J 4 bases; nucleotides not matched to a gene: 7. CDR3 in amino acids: CASNPTQGYNSPLHF. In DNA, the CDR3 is TGCGCCAGCAACCCAACACAGGGGTATAATTCACCCCTCCACTTT.

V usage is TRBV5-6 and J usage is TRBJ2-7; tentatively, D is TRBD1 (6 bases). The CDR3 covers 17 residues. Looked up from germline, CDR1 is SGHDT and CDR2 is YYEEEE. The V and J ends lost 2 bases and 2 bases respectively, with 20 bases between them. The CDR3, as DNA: TGTGCCAGCAGCTTAACCATAGACAGGCGATCCACCTACGAGCAGTACTTC. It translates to CASSLTIDRRSTYEQYF.

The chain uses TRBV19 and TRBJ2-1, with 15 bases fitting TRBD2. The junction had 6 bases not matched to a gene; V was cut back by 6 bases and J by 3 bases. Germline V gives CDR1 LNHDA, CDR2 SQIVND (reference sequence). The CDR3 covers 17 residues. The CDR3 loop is CASSARTSGGGYNEQFF. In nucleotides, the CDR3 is TGTGCCAGTAGCGCTCGGACTAGCGGGGGGGGCTACAATGAGCAGTTCTTC.

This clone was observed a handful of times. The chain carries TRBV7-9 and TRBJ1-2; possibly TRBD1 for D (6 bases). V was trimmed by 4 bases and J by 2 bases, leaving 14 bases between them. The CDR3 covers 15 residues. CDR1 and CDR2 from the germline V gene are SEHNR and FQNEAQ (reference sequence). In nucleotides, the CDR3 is TGTGCCAGCAGCTCCGCCGGGACACGGAACTATGGCTACACCTTC. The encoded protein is CASSSAGTRNYGYTF.

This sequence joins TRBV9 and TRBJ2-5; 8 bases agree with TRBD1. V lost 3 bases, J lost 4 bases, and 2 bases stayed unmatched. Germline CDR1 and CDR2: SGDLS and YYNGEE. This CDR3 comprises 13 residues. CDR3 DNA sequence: TGTGCCAGCAGCGCAGGGGGCGCAGAGACCCAGTACTTC. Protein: CASSAGGAETQYF.

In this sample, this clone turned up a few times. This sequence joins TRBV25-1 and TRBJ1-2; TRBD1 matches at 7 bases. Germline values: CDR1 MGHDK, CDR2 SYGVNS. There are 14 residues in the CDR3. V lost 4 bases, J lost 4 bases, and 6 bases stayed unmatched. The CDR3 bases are TGTGCCAGCAGTGGCGGACAGGCCCGCTATGGCTACACCTTC. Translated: CASSGGQARYGYTF.

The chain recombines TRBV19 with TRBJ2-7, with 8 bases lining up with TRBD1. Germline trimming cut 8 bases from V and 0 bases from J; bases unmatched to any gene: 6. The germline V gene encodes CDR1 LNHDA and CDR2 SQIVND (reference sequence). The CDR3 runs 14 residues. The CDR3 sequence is CASSDRVFSYEQYF. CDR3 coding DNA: TGTGCCAGTTCGGACAGGGTCTTCTCCTACGAGCAGTACTTC.

This CDR3 is CSVETGATYEQYF. CDR3 DNA sequence: TGCAGCGTGGAAACAGGGGCCACCTACGAGCAGTACTTC. The chain employs TRBV29-1 and TRBJ2-7; 7 bases fit TRBD1. The CDR3 sequence is 13 residues long. V lost 6 bases to trimming and J lost 2 bases; unmatched junction nucleotides: 7. Germline lookup yields CDR1 SQVTM and CDR2 ANQGSEA.

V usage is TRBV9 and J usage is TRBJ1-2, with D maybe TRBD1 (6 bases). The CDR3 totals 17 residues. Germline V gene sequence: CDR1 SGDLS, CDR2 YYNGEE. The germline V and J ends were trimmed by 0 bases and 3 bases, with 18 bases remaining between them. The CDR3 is CASSVASHPGAHYGYTF. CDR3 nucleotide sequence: TGTGCCAGCAGCGTAGCCTCTCACCCAGGGGCCCACTATGGCTACACCTTC.

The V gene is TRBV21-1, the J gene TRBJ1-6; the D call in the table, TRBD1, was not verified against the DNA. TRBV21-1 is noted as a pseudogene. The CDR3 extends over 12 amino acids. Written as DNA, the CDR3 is TGTGCCAGCAATCCAGGTTCCCCACCCCTCCACTTT. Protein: CASNPGSPPLHF.

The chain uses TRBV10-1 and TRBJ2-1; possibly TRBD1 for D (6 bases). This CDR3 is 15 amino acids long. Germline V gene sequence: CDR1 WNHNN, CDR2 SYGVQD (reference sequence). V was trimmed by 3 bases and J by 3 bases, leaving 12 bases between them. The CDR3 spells CASSDPRGSYNEQFF. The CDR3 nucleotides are TGCGCCAGCAGTGACCCCAGGGGAAGCTACAATGAGCAGTTCTTC.

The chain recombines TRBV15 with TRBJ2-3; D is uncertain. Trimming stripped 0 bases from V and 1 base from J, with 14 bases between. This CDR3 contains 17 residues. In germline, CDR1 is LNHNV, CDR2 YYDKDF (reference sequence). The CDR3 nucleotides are TGTGCCACCAGCAGAGATCTTCCAGCGACCGGCACAGATACGCAGTATTTT. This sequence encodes CATSRDLPATGTDTQYF.

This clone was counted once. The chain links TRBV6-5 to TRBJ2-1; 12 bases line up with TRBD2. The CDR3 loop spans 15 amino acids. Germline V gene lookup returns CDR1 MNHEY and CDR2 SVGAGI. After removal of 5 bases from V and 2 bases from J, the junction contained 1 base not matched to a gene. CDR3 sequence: CASSPSGGAYNEQFF. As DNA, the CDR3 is TGTGCCAGCAGTCCTAGCGGGGGGGCCTACAATGAGCAGTTCTTC.

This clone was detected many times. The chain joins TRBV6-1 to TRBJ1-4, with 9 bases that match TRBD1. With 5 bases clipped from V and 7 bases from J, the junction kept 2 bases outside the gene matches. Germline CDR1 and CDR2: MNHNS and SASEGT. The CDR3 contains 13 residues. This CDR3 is CASSLQGAEKLFF. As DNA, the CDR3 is TGTGCCAGCAGTTTACAGGGGGCTGAAAAACTGTTTTTT.